Below are 17 T cell receptor beta chains sequenced from a single sample in a study of T-cell reconstitution after alpha-beta-depleted transplantation in children. The TCRbeta library incorporated unique molecular identifiers. TCRdb itself ran the PCR reads through MiXCR, one entry per CDR3 protein. The repertoire includes 200,000 to 250,000 distinct CDR3 sequences, less than 9% of them detected once, and 6.3% sits in the top ten. The sample in question was PBMCs, mostly from graft donor cells, obtained 180 days after TCRalphabeta/CD19-depleted stem cell transplant. These receptors were obtained from a male patient aged 10-17 years who had a stem cell transplant for acute lymphoblastic leukemia, so the T cells may come from the graft donor.

This clonotype was observed at least ten times. This chain joins TRBV24-1 and TRBJ1-4; no clear D gene. V was clipped by 2 bases and J by 8 bases, with 5 bases between them. CDR1 and CDR2 (germline): KGHDR, SFDVKD. CDR3 size: 12 residues. The CDR3 is CATSDWGEKLFF. In DNA, the CDR3 is TGTGCCACCAGTGATTGGGGAGAAAAACTGTTTTTT.

This clonotype has at least ten counts. J is TRBJ1-1 and V is TRBV9; possible D gene TRBD1, 6 bases. Germline assignment: CDR1 SGDLS and CDR2 YYNGEE. V lost 0 bases and J lost 4, with 16 bases in between. The CDR3 sequence is 16 residues long. For the CDR3, the DNA is TGTGCCAGCAGCGTAGGTTTGGGGGCGCGGGGCACTGAAGCTTTCTTT. Amino acids: CASSVGLGARGTEAFF.

Ten or more counts support this clonotype. V and J are TRBV4-1 and TRBJ2-3, with 8 bases aligning to TRBD2. The CDR3 is 16 amino acids. The ends lost 3 bases at V and 1 base at J; junction bases unmatched: 6. The germline gives CDR1 MGHRA, CDR2 YSYEKL. The CDR3 here is CASSHLGLEGTDTQYF. The CDR3 coding sequence is TGCGCCAGCAGCCACCTGGGACTAGAGGGCACAGATACGCAGTATTTT.

In this sample, this clonotype turned up many times. The V and J genes are TRBV20-1 and TRBJ1-2; maybe TRBD1 (5 bases). CDR1 and CDR2 from the germline V gene are DFQATT and SNEGSKA (reference sequence). The CDR3 extends over 13 amino acids. The V end was cut by 2 bases, the J end by 6 bases, with 13 bases between. In DNA, the CDR3 is TGCAGTGCTAGACAGGGAAACCTTCATGGCTACACCTTC. Its protein product is CSARQGNLHGYTF.

This clonotype has at least ten counts. The chain recombines TRBV4-2 with TRBJ1-2, with 12 nucleotides matching TRBD1. The ends lost 1 base at V and 7 bases at J; junction bases unmatched: 4. The CDR3 has 15 amino acids. Per the germline V gene, CDR1 is LGHNA and CDR2 is YNFKEQ. The CDR3 nucleotides are TGTGCCAGCAGCCAAGTTGGGGGACAGGGGGCTGGCTACACCTTC. Its translation: CASSQVGGQGAGYTF.

Ten or more counts support this clonotype. The rearrangement links TRBV6-5 to TRBJ1-5; no reliable D call. Germline V CDR1 and CDR2: MNHEY, SVGAGI. This CDR3 is built from 13 residues. Trimming removed 4 bases from V and 3 bases from J, with 7 bases in between. The CDR3 coding sequence is TGTGCCAGCAGTTTTATGGCCAATCAGCCCCAGCATTTT. Its protein product is CASSFMANQPQHF.

Note on this clonotype: Being one base from a much bigger clone, this may be a read error. This chain joins TRBV12-3 or TRBV12-4 and TRBJ2-3; D unresolved. CDR3 length: 12 amino acids. CDR3 sequence (DNA): TGTGCCAGCAGTTTAGCGAGAGATACGCATTATTTT. This translates into CASSLARDTHYF.

This clonotype was counted at least ten times. V is TRBV9 and J is TRBJ2-7; no definite D call. V lost 0 bases, J lost 6 bases, and 13 bases lay in between. This CDR3 has 14 amino acids. Germline V gene lookup returns CDR1 SGDLS and CDR2 YYNGEE. CDR3 protein: CASSVDRLESEQYF. The CDR3 bases are TGTGCCAGCAGCGTAGATCGGCTAGAGAGCGAGCAGTACTTC.

This chain uses TRBV3-1 with TRBJ2-1; 7 bases match TRBD2. V lost 11 bases to trimming and J lost 0 bases; unmatched junction nucleotides: 19. Germline loops: CDR1 LGHDT, CDR2 YNNKEL (reference sequence). CDR3 size: 18 residues. CDR3 sequence: CACNPGLVTQNSYNEQFF. The DNA of the CDR3 is TGTGCCTGCAACCCCGGACTAGTGACGCAGAACTCCTACAATGAGCAGTTCTTC.

This clonotype was seen many times. Compared with germline, one end of the junction differs, possibly owing to a read error. The gene calls are TRBV7-7 and TRBJ2-4, with TRBD2 matching 11 bases. The CDR3 runs to 16 residues. Looked up from germline, CDR1 is SSHAT and CDR2 is FNYEAQ (reference sequence). CDR3 protein: CASSLAGGSGKNIQYF. In nucleotides, the CDR3 is TGTGCTAGCAGCTTAGCGGGAGGGTCCGGCAAAAACATTCAGTACTTC.

The chain links TRBV29-1 to TRBJ2-1; 8 nucleotides agree with TRBD2. J lost 10 bases, V lost 1 base, and 12 bases had no gene match. CDR3 size: 15 residues. Germline CDR1 SQVTM, CDR2 ANQGSEA. The CDR3 loop reads CSVEGLAGPLREQFF. In nucleotides, the CDR3 is TGCAGCGTTGAAGGCCTAGCGGGTCCCCTCCGAGAGCAGTTCTTC.

This clonotype was recorded at least ten times. J is TRBJ2-5 and V is TRBV12-3 or TRBV12-4, with no clear D. This CDR3 spans 11 amino acids. Trimming took 6 bases from V and 5 from J, leaving 7 bases between them. This chain's CDR3 is CASRAVETQYF. In nucleotides, the CDR3 is TGTGCCAGCAGAGCTGTTGAGACCCAGTACTTC.

This clonotype was observed at least ten times. Here the CDR3 reads CASSLNAVNTEAFF. The CDR3 DNA reads as TGTGCCAGCAGCTTAAACGCGGTAAACACTGAAGCTTTCTTT. This chain links TRBV7-3 with TRBJ1-1; D is unclear. The germline V gene encodes CDR1 SGHTA and CDR2 FQGTGA. Trimming removed 1 base from V and 2 bases from J, with 8 bases in between. The CDR3 runs to 14 residues.

At least ten counts were recorded for this clonotype. This rearrangement joins TRBV5-1 to TRBJ1-3, with TRBD1 matching over 8 bases. The CDR3 sequence is 15 residues long. V was clipped by 0 bases and J by 2 bases; unmatched bases: 1. Germline CDR1 SGHRS, CDR2 YFSETQ. The DNA of the CDR3 is TGCGCCAGCAGCTTGGAGACAGGGGCTGGAAACACCATATATTTT. Residues: CASSLETGAGNTIYF.

This clonotype was counted at least ten times. The chain joins TRBV12-3 or TRBV12-4 to TRBJ1-1; 9 nucleotides align to TRBD1. V trimming: 5 bases; J trimming: 5 bases; junction bases outside the gene matches: 9. This CDR3 has 15 residues. This CDR3 reads CASSRYGTGTTEAFF. CDR3 sequence (DNA): TGTGCCAGCAGTCGCTACGGGACAGGGACGACTGAAGCTTTCTTT.

This clonotype was recorded many times. The CDR3 region is CASSTLGGETQYF. DNA of the CDR3: TGTGCCAGCAGCACTCTAGGCGGAGAGACCCAGTACTTC. The chain combines TRBV6-6 with TRBJ2-5; no clear D gene. Between the trimmed V and J ends, which lost 6 bases and 4 bases, there was a span of 12 bases. The CDR3 is 13 amino acids. Germline V gene sequence: CDR1 MNHNY, CDR2 SVGAGI (reference sequence).

This clonotype was seen a few times. The rearrangement joins TRBV19 to TRBJ2-7, with a tentative D call TRBD1 (6 bases). The CDR3 length is 16 residues. Deletions cut 3 bases from V and 5 bases from J, with 20 bases between. Germline CDR1 reads LNHDA; CDR2 reads SQIVND (reference sequence). Written as DNA, the CDR3 is TGTGCCAGTAGTATCATAGTGGGGGCGCTTGTCCACGAGCAGTACTTC. Encoded protein: CASSIIVGALVHEQYF. The entire variable domain, with the rest obtained from reference TRBV19 and TRBJ2-7, is as follows: DGGITQSPKYLFRKEGQNVTLSCEQNLNHDAMYWYRQDPGQGLRLIYYSQIVNDFQKGDIAEGYSVSREKKESFPLTVTSAQKNPTAFYLCASSIIVGALVHEQYFGPGTRLTVT.